Listed here are 29 T cell receptor beta chains from one sample, sequenced in a study of cytotoxic CD8 clonotypes in ibrutinib-treated CLL. Assay used: immunoSEQ multiplex PCR; TCRdb lists only in-frame clones, some missing. In the table there are 150,000 to 200,000 clones, approximately 80% of which are singletons. The specimen comprised PBMCs, sampled after 24 months of ibrutinib treatment. These receptors originate from a human donor with chronic lymphocytic leukemia.

The V and J genes are TRBV30 and TRBJ1-6; possibly TRBD1 for D (5 bases). The CDR3 totals 16 residues. Looked up from germline, CDR1 is GTSNPN and CDR2 is SVGIG (reference sequence). V was cut by 5 bases and J by 3 bases, with 17 bases left in between. In DNA, the CDR3 is TGTGCCTGGGTCCTACGGGGGATTGGCTATAATTCACCCCTCCACTTT. Its translation: CAWVLRGIGYNSPLHF.

This chain joins TRBV6-4 and TRBJ1-2; tentatively, D is TRBD1 (5 bases). The length of the CDR3 is 14 residues. V was clipped by 5 bases and J by 4 bases, with 14 bases between them. Per germline, CDR1 MRHNA and CDR2 SNTAGT. The CDR3 sequence is CASSRDRSGYGYTF. CDR3 sequence (DNA): TGTGCCAGCAGTCGGGACCGCTCGGGCTATGGCTACACCTTC.

The sample holds many counts of this clone. The genes are TRBV29-1 and TRBJ1-1; D is unclear. V was shortened by 4 bases and J by 1 base, with 13 bases between the two germline ends. Germline V gene sequence: CDR1 SQVTM, CDR2 ANQGSEA. The CDR3 runs to 14 residues. Here the CDR3 reads CSVGSGFGNTEAFF. In nucleotides, the CDR3 is TGCAGCGTTGGTTCGGGGTTTGGGAACACTGAAGCTTTCTTT.

The V and J genes are TRBV19 and TRBJ2-3, with 8 bases matching TRBD1. This CDR3 comprises 13 residues. Trimming removed 6 bases from V and 4 bases from J; junction bases left unmatched: 3. Looked up from germline, CDR1 is LNHDA and CDR2 is SQIVND (reference sequence). CDR3 in amino acids: CASRDRGSDTQYF. Here the CDR3 DNA reads TGTGCCAGTAGAGACAGGGGCTCAGATACGCAGTATTTT.

This chain connects TRBV18 to TRBJ1-2; 7 bases map to TRBD1. With 6 bases clipped from V and 0 bases from J, the junction kept 13 bases outside the gene matches. The CDR3 length is 17 residues. Germline V gives CDR1 KGHSH, CDR2 LQKENI. The CDR3 region has the DNA TGTGCCAGCTCTGCTGCGGGACAGATATCAGCTAACTATGGCTACACCTTC. This sequence encodes CASSAAGQISANYGYTF. Filled out from reference TRBV18 and TRBJ1-2, the complete variable domain reads NAGVMQNPRHLVRRRGQEARLRCSPMKGHSHVYWYRQLPEEGLKFMVYLQKENIIDESGMPKERFSAEFPKEGPSILRIQQVVRGDSAAYFCASSAAGQISANYGYTFGSGTRLTVV.

The chain carries TRBV15 and TRBJ1-1; 10 bases fit TRBD1. There are 15 residues in the CDR3. Germline V gives CDR1 LNHNV, CDR2 YYDKDF (reference sequence). Trimming at V came to 7 bases and at J to 5 bases, leaving 10 bases not matched to a gene. The CDR3 DNA is TGTGCCACCAACCGGGACAGGGGATCGCTGACTGAAGCTTTCTTT. It yields the protein CATNRDRGSLTEAFF.

This clone was counted between two and nine times. V gene TRBV5-1 combines with J gene TRBJ2-2; no reliable D call. CDR1 is SGHRS, CDR2 YFSETQ, per germline. The CDR3 is 13 amino acids. Trimming left V 2 bases short and J 1 base short, with 3 bases between. The CDR3 loop is CASSFRNTGELFF. CDR3 coding DNA: TGCGCCAGCAGCTTTAGGAACACCGGGGAGCTGTTTTTT.

This chain links TRBV29-1 with TRBJ2-2; 10 bases map to TRBD2. The CDR3 contains 17 residues. V gave up 4 bases and J gave up 3 bases; unmatched junction bases: 11. The germline V gene has CDR1 SQVTM and CDR2 ANQGSEA. The CDR3 region is CSVGGASGSRDTGELFF. In DNA form, the CDR3 reads TGCAGCGTTGGGGGGGCTAGCGGGAGTCGGGACACCGGGGAGCTGTTTTTT.

The chain links TRBV4-1 to TRBJ2-5; no clear D gene. Germline V gives CDR1 MGHRA, CDR2 YSYEKL. V lost 4 bases to trimming and J lost 2 bases, with 14 bases between them. The CDR3 length is 15 residues. The DNA for the CDR3 is TGCGCCAGCAGCCTAGCCCCTTCTGTTCAAGAGACCCAGTACTTC. Its protein product is CASSLAPSVQETQYF.

The V call is TRBV29-1, the J call TRBJ2-3, with TRBD1 matching over 10 bases. The CDR3 has 14 residues. CDR1 SQVTM and CDR2 ANQGSEA come from the germline V gene. V trimming: 6 bases; J trimming: 1 base; junction bases outside the gene matches: 4. The CDR3 coding sequence is TGCAGCGTGCAGACAGGGGGCGGCACAGATACGCAGTATTTT. Amino acids: CSVQTGGGTDTQYF.

This chain joins TRBV4-1 and TRBJ1-2, with D perhaps TRBD1 (6 bases). CDR3 length: 17 residues. Germline assignment: CDR1 MGHRA and CDR2 YSYEKL. Trimming stripped 2 bases from V and 2 bases from J, with 18 bases between. The CDR3 region is CASSQPTGQRINYGYTF. CDR3 nucleotides: TGCGCCAGCAGCCAACCGACCGGACAGAGAATAAACTATGGCTACACCTTC.

The genes are TRBV29-1 and TRBJ1-1, with a weak D call TRBD1 (5 bases). Germline CDR1 and CDR2: SQVTM and ANQGSEA. Trimming took off 2 bases at V and 7 bases at J, with 14 bases between the two ends. The CDR3 runs to 13 residues. CDR3 nucleotide sequence: TGCAGCGTTGAAACGTGGGGGATTGGTGAAGCTTTCTTT. Amino acids: CSVETWGIGEAFF.

The V gene is TRBV28, the J gene TRBJ1-2; unclear D gene. The V gene's germline CDR1 is MDHEN and CDR2 SYDVKM. This CDR3 has 16 residues. The V end lost 2 bases, the J end lost 7 bases, and 20 bases lay between the germline ends. CDR3 in amino acids: CASSLLRGAGSAGYTF. The CDR3 bases are TGTGCCAGCAGTTTACTCCGAGGCGCCGGGAGCGCTGGCTACACCTTC.

The chain links TRBV7-6 to TRBJ1-3; D is undetermined. Germline values: CDR1 SGHVS, CDR2 FNYEAQ. This CDR3 is built from 16 residues. V was trimmed by 3 bases and J by 0 bases, leaving 12 bases between them. The CDR3 DNA is TGTGCCAGCAGCTTGAAGGGCAGGAACTCTGGAAACACCATATATTTT. Translated: CASSLKGRNSGNTIYF. The entire variable domain, with the rest obtained from reference TRBV7-6 and TRBJ1-3, is as follows: GAGVSQSPRYKVTKRGQDVALRCDPISGHVSLYWYRQALGQGPEFLTYFNYEAQQDKSGLPNDRFSAERPEGSISTLTIQRTEQRDSAMYRCASSLKGRNSGNTIYFGEGSWLTVV.

The gene calls are TRBV5-1 and TRBJ2-1; 9 bases map to TRBD2. From germline, CDR1 is SGHRS and CDR2 YFSETQ. CDR3 length equals 15 residues. Trimming removed 4 bases from V and 6 bases from J; junction bases left unmatched: 8. The CDR3 coding sequence is TGCGCCAGCAGCGATGGGACTAGCTCGTTCAATGAGCAGTTCTTC. This sequence encodes CASSDGTSSFNEQFF.

This clone has just one count. The V and J genes are TRBV28 and TRBJ2-7, with a possible D match to TRBD2 (5 bases). The CDR3 loop spans 17 amino acids. V lost 1 base and J 5 bases, leaving 21 bases between the germline ends. Germline CDR1 MDHEN, CDR2 SYDVKM. The CDR3 reads CASSLSPMDGPGNEQYF. For the CDR3, the DNA is TGTGCCAGCAGTTTATCCCCGATGGACGGCCCGGGGAACGAGCAGTACTTC.

This clone was seen just once. This sequence joins TRBV11-2 and TRBJ1-1; D is ambiguous. Between the trimmed V and J ends, which lost 5 bases and 0 bases, there was a span of 7 bases. The germline CDR1 and CDR2 sequences are SGHAT and FQNNGV. There are 13 residues in the CDR3. CDR3 nucleotides: TGTGCCAGCAGCAATGGGATGAACACTGAAGCTTTCTTT. The encoded protein is CASSNGMNTEAFF.

The V gene is TRBV19, the J gene TRBJ1-5; 8 bases match TRBD1. The CDR3 is 17 residues long. J gave up 0 bases and V 5 bases, and 9 bases lay outside the gene matches. The germline CDR1 and CDR2 sequences are LNHDA and SQIVND (reference sequence). Written as DNA, the CDR3 is TGTGCCAGTAGTGTTCGACAGGGGACTTATAGCAATCAGCCCCAGCATTTT. It codes for CASSVRQGTYSNQPQHF.

This clone was seen just once. The chain combines TRBV20-1 with TRBJ1-1; D possibly corresponds to TRBD1 (5 bases). CDR1 is DFQATT, CDR2 SNEGSKA, per germline (reference sequence). This CDR3 is built from 11 residues. Trimming pared 5 bases from V and 7 bases from J, leaving 11 bases between. This CDR3 is CSARQWGEAFF. CDR3 nucleotide sequence: TGCAGTGCTCGACAGTGGGGTGAAGCTTTCTTT.

Of note for this clone: This sample also contains other DNA sequences that code for the same CDR3. V gene TRBV5-1 combines with J gene TRBJ1-1; no clear D. CDR3 length: 15 amino acids. Germline CDR1 SGHRS, CDR2 YFSETQ. With 0 bases removed from V and 1 base from J, the gap between germline ends came to 10 bases. CDR3 sequence reads: CASSLVGGRNTEAFF. Written as DNA, the CDR3 is TGCGCCAGCAGCTTGGTAGGAGGGAGGAACACTGAAGCTTTCTTT.

This clone appeared a few times. This sequence joins TRBV6-6 and TRBJ2-7; the match to TRBD1 covers 8 bases. This CDR3 comprises 16 residues. CDR1 is MNHNY and CDR2 is SVGAGI in the germline V gene (reference sequence). V dropped 2 bases and J dropped 3; count of bases not matched to a gene: 9. CDR3 in DNA: TGTGCCAGCAGTTACACGAGGACAGGGCTTAACTACGAGCAGTACTTC. Protein product: CASSYTRTGLNYEQYF.

The gene calls are TRBV6-5 and TRBJ2-7; TRBD2 agrees at 13 bases. The J segment lost 5 bases and the V segment lost 6 bases, leaving 4 bases of the junction unmatched. The CDR3 runs 14 residues. Germline CDR1 reads MNHEY; CDR2 reads SVGAGI. The CDR3 DNA reads as TGTGCCAGCAGAAGCGGACTAGCGGGAGACGAGCAGTACTTC. It yields the protein CASRSGLAGDEQYF.

The chain has TRBV7-8 and TRBJ1-3; D uncertain. V lost 5 bases and J lost 0, with 14 bases in between. The CDR3 has 16 residues. Germline V CDR1 and CDR2: SGHVS, FQNEAQ. For the CDR3, the DNA is TGTGCCAGCAGCCATGACGGCACCTTCTCTGGAAACACCATATATTTT. It encodes CASSHDGTFSGNTIYF.

The chain has TRBV7-8 and TRBJ1-4, with 10 bases that match TRBD1. Trimming cost V 4 bases and J 5 bases; bases outside gene matches: 1. This CDR3 comprises 14 residues. Germline V lookup: CDR1 SGHVS, CDR2 FQNEAQ. The CDR3: CASSWGQGNEKLFF. The CDR3 DNA reads as TGTGCCAGCAGCTGGGGACAGGGGAATGAAAAACTGTTTTTT.

This chain connects TRBV28 to TRBJ2-3; 9 bases line up with TRBD2. The V gene end was trimmed by 2 bases and the J gene end by 5 bases; junction bases not matched to a gene: 8. The CDR3 sequence is 16 residues long. Germline lookup yields CDR1 MDHEN and CDR2 SYDVKM. CDR3 nucleotides: TGTGCCAGCAGTTTACTTGGCGGGAGGGGTGGAGATACGCAGTATTTT. Translated: CASSLLGGRGGDTQYF.

This chain links TRBV9 with TRBJ2-2; D uncertain. Germline lookup yields CDR1 SGDLS and CDR2 YYNGEE. The CDR3 totals 13 residues. Deletions cut 3 bases from V and 4 bases from J, with 7 bases between. CDR3: CASSGVPTGELFF. The CDR3, as DNA: TGTGCCAGCAGCGGGGTGCCCACCGGGGAGCTGTTTTTT.

The chain joins TRBV5-8 to TRBJ2-3; D is possibly TRBD1 (6 bases). V was pared by 0 bases and J by 6 bases, with 14 bases between. Germline CDR1 and CDR2: SGHTS and YDEGEE. There are 15 residues in the CDR3. The CDR3 nucleotides read TGTGCCAGCAGCTTGGAAAGCGGAAGGGGGGATACGCAGTATTTT. Protein: CASSLESGRGDTQYF.

The J gene is TRBJ2-1, the V gene TRBV18, with 13 bases aligning to TRBD2. After removal of 2 bases from V and 7 bases from J, the junction contained 14 bases not matched to a gene. The CDR3 consists of 19 residues. Germline CDR1 and CDR2: KGHSH and LQKENI. The CDR3 sequence is CASSPGDMGLAGSYNEQFF. CDR3 in DNA: TGTGCCAGCTCACCAGGCGATATGGGACTAGCGGGGTCTTATAATGAGCAGTTCTTC.

The chain joins TRBV16 to TRBJ2-7; 11 nucleotides line up with TRBD1. The germline V gene encodes CDR1 KGHSY and CDR2 FQNENV. The J segment lost 4 bases and the V segment lost 4 bases, leaving 6 bases of the junction unmatched. This CDR3 comprises 15 residues. The CDR3 DNA reads as TGTGCCAGCAGCCCCGACGGGACAGGGGGGTACGAGCAGTACTTC. Translated: CASSPDGTGGYEQYF.